This T cell receptor beta chain derives from a study of CD8 T cells in Susac syndrome. There are 10 residues in the CDR3. Germline CDR1 reads GTSNPN; CDR2 reads SVGIG (reference sequence). Random hexamers were used to reverse transcribe roughly 0.45 to 1 ug of RNA. By means of immunoSEQ multiplex PCR, TCR beta CDR3 spanning 54 Vbeta and 13 Jbeta underwent amplification. TCRdb called the immunoSEQ multiplex PCR reads again in MiXCR, with one record for every CDR3 protein. In the table there are more than 75,000 distinct CDR3 sequences, around 94% of which are singletons. With respect to this clonotype: One end of the junction varies from germline; a read error may be responsible.

Sequencing of TCR beta was performed on blood CD8+ T cells and on blood CD4+ T cells. The healthy controls were matched to patients by age and sex. Negative isolation yielded the CD8+ and CD4+ T cells, while FACS enriched the TEMRA cells. V usage is TRBV30 and J usage is TRBJ2-1, with no clear D. The sequence derives from a human donor in good health. Material for sequencing was CD8+ T cells from PBMCs. For the CDR3, the DNA is TGTGTCTGGAGCGCAAATGAGCAGTTCTTC. It translates to CVWSANEQFF.